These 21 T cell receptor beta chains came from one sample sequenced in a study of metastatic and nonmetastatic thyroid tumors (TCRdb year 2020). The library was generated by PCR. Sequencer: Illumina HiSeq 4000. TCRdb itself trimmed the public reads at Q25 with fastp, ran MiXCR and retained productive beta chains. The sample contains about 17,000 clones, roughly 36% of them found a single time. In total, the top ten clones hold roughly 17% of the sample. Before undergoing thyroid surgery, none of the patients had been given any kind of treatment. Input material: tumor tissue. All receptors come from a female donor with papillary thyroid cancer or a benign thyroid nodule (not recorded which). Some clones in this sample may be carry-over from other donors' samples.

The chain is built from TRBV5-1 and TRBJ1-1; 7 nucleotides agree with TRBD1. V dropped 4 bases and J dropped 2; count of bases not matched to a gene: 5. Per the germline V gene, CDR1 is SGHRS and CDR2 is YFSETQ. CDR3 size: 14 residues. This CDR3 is CASSTGQLNTEAFF. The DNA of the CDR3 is TGCGCCAGCAGCACGGGACAGCTTAACACTGAAGCTTTCTTT.

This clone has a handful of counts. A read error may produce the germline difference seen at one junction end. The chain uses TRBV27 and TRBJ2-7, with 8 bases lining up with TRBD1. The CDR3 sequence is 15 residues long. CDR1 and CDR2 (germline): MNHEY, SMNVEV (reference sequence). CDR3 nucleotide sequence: TGTACCAGCAGTTTATGGACAGGGTCCTCCTACGAGCAGTACTTC. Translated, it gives CTSSLWTGSSYEQYF.

The CDR3 DNA reads TGTGCAACCGGGACAGGGGGGCCCCGACGCTCTGGAAACACCATATATTTT. It translates to CATGTGGPRRSGNTIYF. The V call is TRBV4-2, the J call TRBJ1-3; 11 bases match TRBD1. Germline assignment: CDR1 LGHNA and CDR2 YNFKEQ. The CDR3 has 17 residues.

CDR3 in DNA: TGCGCCAGCAGCTCTAGCGGGAGTGGTGAGCAGTACTTC. Its translation: CASSSSGSGEQYF. The V gene is TRBV5-1, the J gene TRBJ2-7; 10 nucleotides line up with TRBD2. V was pared by 3 bases and J by 7 bases, with 4 bases of the junction left unmatched. This CDR3 contains 13 residues. In germline, CDR1 is SGHRS, CDR2 YFSETQ.

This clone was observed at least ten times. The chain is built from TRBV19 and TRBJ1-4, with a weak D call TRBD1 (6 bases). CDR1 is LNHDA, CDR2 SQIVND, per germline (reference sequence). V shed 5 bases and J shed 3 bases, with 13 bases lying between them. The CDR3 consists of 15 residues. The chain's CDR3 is CASSAQQGANEKLFF. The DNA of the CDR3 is TGTGCCAGTAGTGCCCAACAGGGAGCTAATGAAAAACTGTTTTTT.

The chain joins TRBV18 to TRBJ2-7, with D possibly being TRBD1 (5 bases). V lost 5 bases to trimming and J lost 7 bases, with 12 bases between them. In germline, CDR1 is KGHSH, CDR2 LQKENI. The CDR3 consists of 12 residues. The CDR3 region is CASSTQGAEQYF. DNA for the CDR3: TGTGCCAGCTCAACGCAGGGTGCGGAGCAGTACTTC.

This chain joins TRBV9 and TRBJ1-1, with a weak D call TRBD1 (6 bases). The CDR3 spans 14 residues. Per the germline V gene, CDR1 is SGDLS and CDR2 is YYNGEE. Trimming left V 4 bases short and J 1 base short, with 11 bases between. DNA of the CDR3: TGTGCCAGCAGCCTCGAAGGGGGGAACACTGAAGCTTTCTTT. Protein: CASSLEGGNTEAFF.

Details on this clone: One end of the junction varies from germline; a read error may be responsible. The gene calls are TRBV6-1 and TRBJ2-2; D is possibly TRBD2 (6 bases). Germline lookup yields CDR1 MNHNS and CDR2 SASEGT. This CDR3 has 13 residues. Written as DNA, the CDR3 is TGTGCCAGCAGTGAGGGGGAGGCCGGGGATCTGTTTTTT. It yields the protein CASSEGEAGDLFF.

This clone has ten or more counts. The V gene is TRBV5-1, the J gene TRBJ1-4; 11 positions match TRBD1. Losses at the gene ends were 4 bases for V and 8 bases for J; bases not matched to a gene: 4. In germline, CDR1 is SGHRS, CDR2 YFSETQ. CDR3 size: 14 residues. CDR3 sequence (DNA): TGCGCCAGCAGCAAGGGACAGGGGGACGAAAAACTGTTTTTT. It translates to CASSKGQGDEKLFF.

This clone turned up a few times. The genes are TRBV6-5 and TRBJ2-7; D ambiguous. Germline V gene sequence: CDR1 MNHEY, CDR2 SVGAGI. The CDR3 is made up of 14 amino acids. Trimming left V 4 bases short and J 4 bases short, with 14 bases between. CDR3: CASSSYDGFYEQYF. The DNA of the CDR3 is TGTGCCAGCAGTTCTTACGACGGATTTTACGAGCAGTACTTC.

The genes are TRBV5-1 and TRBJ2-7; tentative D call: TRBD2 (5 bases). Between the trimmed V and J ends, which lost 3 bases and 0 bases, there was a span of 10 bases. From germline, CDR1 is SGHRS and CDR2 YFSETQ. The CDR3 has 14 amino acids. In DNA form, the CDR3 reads TGCGCCAGCAGCTCTACGAGCGGCTCCTACGAGCAGTACTTC. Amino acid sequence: CASSSTSGSYEQYF.

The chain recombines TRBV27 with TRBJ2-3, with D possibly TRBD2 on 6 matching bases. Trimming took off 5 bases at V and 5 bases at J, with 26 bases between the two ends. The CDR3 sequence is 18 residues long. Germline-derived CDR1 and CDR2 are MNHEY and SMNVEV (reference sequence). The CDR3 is CASSLSRRLDSGVDTQYF. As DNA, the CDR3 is TGTGCCAGCAGTCTCTCCCGAAGACTAGATAGTGGTGTAGATACGCAGTATTTT.

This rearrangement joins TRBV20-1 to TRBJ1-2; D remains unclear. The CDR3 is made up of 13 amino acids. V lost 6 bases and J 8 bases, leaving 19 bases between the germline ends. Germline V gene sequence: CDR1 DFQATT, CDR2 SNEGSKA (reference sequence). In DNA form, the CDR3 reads TGCAGTGCCCCGGGCATCTTCGGGTTGGGCTACACCTTC. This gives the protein CSAPGIFGLGYTF.

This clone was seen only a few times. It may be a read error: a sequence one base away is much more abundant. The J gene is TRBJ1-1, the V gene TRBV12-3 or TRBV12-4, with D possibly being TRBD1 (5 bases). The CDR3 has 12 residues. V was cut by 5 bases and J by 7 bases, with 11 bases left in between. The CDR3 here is CASSRGRDEAFF. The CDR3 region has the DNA TGTGCCAGCAGTCGGGGCAGGGATGAAGCTTTCTTT.

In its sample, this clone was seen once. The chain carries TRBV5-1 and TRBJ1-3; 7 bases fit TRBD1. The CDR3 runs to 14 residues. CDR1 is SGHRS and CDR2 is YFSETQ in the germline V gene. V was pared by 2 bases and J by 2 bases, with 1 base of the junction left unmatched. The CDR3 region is CASSLQGTGNTIYF. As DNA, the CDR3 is TGCGCCAGCAGCTTACAGGGGACTGGAAACACCATATATTTT.

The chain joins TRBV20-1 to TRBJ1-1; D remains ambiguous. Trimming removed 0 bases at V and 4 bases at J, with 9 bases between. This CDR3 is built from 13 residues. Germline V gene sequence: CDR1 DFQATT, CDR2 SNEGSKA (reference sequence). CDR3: CSARDWLSTEAFF. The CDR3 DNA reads TGCAGTGCTAGAGATTGGCTTAGCACTGAAGCTTTCTTT.

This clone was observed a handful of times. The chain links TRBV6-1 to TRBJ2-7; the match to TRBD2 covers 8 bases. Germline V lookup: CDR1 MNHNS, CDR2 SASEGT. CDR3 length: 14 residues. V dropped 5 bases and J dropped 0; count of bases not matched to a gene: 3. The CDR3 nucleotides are TGTGCCAGCAGTCCCGGACTAGCCTCCTACGAGCAGTACTTC. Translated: CASSPGLASYEQYF.

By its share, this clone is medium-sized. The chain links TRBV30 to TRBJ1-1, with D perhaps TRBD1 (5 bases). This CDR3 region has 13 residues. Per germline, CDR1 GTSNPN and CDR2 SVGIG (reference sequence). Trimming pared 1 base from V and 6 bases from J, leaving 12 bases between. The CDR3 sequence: CAWSAGMGAEAFF. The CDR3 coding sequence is TGTGCCTGGAGTGCCGGTATGGGGGCTGAAGCTTTCTTT.

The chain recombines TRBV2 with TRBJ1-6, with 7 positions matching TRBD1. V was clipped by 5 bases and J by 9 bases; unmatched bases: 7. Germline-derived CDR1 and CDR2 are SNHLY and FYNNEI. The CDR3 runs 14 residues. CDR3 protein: CASSLQGRGSPLHF. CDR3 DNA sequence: TGTGCCAGCAGTCTACAGGGGAGGGGTTCACCCCTCCACTTT.

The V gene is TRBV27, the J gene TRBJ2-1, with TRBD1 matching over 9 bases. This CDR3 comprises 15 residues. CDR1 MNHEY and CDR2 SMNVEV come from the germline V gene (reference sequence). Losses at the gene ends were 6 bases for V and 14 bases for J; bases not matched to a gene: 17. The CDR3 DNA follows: TGTGCCAGCAGACGGACAGGGGCGAGGACCAGCGGGAAGTTCTTC. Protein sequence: CASRRTGARTSGKFF.

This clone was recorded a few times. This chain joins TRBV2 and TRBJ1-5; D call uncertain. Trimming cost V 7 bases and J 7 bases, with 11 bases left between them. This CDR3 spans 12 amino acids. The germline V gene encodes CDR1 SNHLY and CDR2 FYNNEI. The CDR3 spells CASKRGSQPQHF. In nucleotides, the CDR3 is TGTGCCAGCAAGCGGGGATCGCAGCCCCAGCATTTT.